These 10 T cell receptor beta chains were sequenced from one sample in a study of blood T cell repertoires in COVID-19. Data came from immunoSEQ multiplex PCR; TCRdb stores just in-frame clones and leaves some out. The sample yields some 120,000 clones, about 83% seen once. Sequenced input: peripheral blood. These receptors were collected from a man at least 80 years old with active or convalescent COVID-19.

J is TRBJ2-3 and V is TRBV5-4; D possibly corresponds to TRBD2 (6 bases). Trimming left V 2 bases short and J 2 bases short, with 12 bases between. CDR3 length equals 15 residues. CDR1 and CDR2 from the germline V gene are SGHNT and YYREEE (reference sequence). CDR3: CASSLSGTDTDTQYF. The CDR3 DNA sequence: TGTGCCAGCAGCTTATCCGGGACTGACACAGATACGCAGTATTTT.

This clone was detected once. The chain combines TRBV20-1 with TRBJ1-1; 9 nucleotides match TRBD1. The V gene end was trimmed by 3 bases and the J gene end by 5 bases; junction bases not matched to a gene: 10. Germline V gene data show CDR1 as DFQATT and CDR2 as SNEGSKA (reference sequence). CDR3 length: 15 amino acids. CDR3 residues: CSASSRDREGTEAFF. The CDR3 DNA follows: TGCAGTGCTAGTTCAAGGGACAGGGAAGGTACTGAAGCTTTCTTT.

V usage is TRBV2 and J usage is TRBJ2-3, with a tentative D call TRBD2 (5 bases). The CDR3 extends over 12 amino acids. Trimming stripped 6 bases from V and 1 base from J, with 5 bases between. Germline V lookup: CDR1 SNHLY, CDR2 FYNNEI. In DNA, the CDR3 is TGTGCCAGCAGCGGGGGCACAGATACGCAGTATTTT. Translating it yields CASSGGTDTQYF. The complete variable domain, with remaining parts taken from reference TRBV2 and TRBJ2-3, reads EPEVTQTPSHQVTQMGQEVILRCVPISNHLYFYWYRQILGQKVEFLVSFYNNEISEKSEIFDDQFSVERPDGSNFTLKIRSTKLEDSAMYFCASSGGTDTQYFGPGTRLTVL.

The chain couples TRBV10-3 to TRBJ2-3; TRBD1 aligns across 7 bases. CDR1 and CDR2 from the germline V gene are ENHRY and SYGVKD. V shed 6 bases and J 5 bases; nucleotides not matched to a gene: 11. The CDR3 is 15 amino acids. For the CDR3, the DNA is TGTGCCATCAGGAGAGTAGCGACAGGGATAGATACGCAGTATTTT. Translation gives CAIRRVATGIDTQYF.

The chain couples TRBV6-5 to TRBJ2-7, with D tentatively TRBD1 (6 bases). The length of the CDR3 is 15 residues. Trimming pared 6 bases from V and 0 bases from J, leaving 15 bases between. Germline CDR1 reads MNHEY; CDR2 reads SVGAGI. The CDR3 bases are TGTGCCAGCAGCCGAGACAGGTACCTCTCCTACGAGCAGTACTTC. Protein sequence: CASSRDRYLSYEQYF.

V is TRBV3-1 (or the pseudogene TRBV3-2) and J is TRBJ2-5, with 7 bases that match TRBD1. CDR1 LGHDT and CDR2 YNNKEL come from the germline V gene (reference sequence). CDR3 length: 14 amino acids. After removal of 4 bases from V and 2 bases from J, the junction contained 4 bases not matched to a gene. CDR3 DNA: TGTGCCAGCAGCCGTAGGGACAGTCAAGAGACCCAGTACTTC. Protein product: CASSRRDSQETQYF.

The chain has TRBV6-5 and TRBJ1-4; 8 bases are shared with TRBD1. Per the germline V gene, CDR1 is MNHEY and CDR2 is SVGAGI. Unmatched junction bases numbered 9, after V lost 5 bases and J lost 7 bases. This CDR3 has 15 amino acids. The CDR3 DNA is TGTGCCAGCAGTAACGGACAGGGCGGGGGTGAAAAACTGTTTTTT. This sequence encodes CASSNGQGGGEKLFF.

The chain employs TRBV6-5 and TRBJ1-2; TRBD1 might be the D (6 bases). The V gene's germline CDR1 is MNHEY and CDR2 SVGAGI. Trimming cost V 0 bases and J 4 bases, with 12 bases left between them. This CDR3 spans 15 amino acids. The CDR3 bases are TGTGCCAGCAGTTACTCGAAGGCAGGGGTCTATGGCTACACCTTC. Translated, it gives CASSYSKAGVYGYTF.

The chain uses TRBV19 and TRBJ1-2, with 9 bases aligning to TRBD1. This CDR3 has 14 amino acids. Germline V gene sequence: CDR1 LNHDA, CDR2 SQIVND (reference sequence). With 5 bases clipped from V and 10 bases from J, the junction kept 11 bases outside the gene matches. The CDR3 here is CASSLDRGSYSYTF. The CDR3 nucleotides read TGTGCCAGTAGTCTCGACAGGGGGAGTTACTCCTACACCTTC.

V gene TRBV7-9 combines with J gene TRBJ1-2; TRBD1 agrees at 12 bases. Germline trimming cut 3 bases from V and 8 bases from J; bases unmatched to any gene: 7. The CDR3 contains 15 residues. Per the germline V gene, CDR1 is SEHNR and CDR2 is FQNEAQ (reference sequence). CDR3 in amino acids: CASSLGQGAEYGYTF. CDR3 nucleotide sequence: TGTGCCAGCAGCTTGGGACAGGGGGCGGAATACGGCTACACCTTC.